A single sample is the source of the 2 T cell receptor beta chains below, sequenced in a study of T-cell memory formation after mild COVID-19. MiXCR was run by TCRdb on the 5' RACE reads, yielding one entry per CDR3 protein. The sample lists about 130,000 distinct CDR3 sequences, over 15% occurring once. Sample: PBMCs or a T cell subset sorted from them (not recorded which). The source is a man between 18 and 35 years old who had mild COVID-19 (a few samples of this study predate the infection). Cell type and time point are not known.

CDR3 nucleotide sequence: TGTGCCAGCAGCGTAGATGTCTCTGGGGCCAACGTCCTGACTTTC. Protein sequence: CASSVDVSGANVLTF. V usage is TRBV9 and J usage is TRBJ2-6; D remains ambiguous. Trimming stripped 0 bases from V and 0 bases from J, with 4 bases between. CDR3 length: 15 amino acids. The germline CDR1 and CDR2 sequences are SGDLS and YYNGEE.

This chain's CDR3 is CASSSGTSKETQYF. CDR3 DNA sequence: TGTGCCAGCAGCTCCGGGACTAGCAAAGAGACCCAGTACTTC. The rearrangement links TRBV7-2 to TRBJ2-5; 9 nucleotides match TRBD2. J was trimmed by 3 bases and V by 4 bases; bases with no gene match: 3. The length of the CDR3 is 14 residues. The germline V gene has CDR1 SGHTA and CDR2 FQGNSA.